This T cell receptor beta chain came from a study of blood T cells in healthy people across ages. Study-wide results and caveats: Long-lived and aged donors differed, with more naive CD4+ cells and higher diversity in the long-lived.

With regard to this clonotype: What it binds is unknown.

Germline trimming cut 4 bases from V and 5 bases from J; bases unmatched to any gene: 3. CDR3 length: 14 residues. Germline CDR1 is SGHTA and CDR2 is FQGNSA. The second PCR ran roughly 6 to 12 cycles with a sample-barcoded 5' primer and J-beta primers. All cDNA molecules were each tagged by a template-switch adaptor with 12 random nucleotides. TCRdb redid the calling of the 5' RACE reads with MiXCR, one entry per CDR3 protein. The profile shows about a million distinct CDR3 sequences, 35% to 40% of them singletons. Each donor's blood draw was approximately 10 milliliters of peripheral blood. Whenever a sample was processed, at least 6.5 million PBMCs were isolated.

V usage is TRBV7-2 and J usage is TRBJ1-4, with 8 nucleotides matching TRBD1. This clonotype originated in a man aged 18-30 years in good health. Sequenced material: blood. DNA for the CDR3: TGTGCCAGCAGCTCCCGGACAGGGAATGAAAAACTGTTTTTT. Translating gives CASSSRTGNEKLFF.